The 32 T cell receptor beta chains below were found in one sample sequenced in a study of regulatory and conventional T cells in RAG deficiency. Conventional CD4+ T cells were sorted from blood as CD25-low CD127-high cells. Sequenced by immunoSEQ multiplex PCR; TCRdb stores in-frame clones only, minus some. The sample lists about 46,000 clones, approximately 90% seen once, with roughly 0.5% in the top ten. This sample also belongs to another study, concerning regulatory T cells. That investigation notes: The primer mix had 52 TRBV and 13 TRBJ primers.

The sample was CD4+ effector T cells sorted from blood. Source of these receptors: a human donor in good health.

CDR3 DNA: TGTGCCAGCAGCATTAATCAGGGTTTGGGCGGGGAGCTGTTTTTT. Protein: CASSINQGLGGELFF. The chain joins TRBV27 to TRBJ2-2, with a possible D match to TRBD1 (5 bases). The CDR3 totals 15 residues. Germline CDR1 reads MNHEY; CDR2 reads SMNVEV (reference sequence). Deletions cut 6 bases from V and 7 bases from J, with 18 bases between.

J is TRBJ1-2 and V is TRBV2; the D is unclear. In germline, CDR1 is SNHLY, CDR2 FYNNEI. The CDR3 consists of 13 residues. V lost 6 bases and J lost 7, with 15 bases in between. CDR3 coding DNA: TGTGCCAGCAGCATGGACCCCGGCGGTGGCTACACCTTC. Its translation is CASSMDPGGGYTF.

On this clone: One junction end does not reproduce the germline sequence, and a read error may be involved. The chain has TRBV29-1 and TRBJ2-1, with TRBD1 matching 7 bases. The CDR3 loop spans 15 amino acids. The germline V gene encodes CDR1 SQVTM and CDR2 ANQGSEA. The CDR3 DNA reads TGCAGCGTTACTTACGGGACAGATTCCTCCAATGAGCAGTTCTTC. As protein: CSVTYGTDSSNEQFF.

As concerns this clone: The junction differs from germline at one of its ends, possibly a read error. This chain's CDR3 is CATQLGGSSNEQFF. CDR3 nucleotide sequence: TGTGCCACTCAGTTGGGGGGGTCCTCCAATGAGCAGTTCTTC. The rearrangement uses TRBV2 and TRBJ2-1, with 7 positions matching TRBD2. CDR1 is SNHLY and CDR2 is FYNNEI in the germline V gene. This CDR3 spans 14 amino acids.

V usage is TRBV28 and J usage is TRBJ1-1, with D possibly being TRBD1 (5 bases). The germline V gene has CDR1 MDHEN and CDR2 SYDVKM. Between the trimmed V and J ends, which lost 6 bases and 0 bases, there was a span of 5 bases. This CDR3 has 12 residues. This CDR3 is CASRDMNTEAFF. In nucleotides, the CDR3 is TGTGCCAGCAGGGACATGAACACTGAAGCTTTCTTT.

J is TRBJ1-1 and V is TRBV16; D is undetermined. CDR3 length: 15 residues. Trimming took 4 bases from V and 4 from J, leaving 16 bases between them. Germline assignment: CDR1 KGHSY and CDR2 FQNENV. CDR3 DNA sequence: TGTGCCAGCAGCCCTGCACCAGGAAGGTTCACTGAAGCTTTCTTT. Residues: CASSPAPGRFTEAFF.

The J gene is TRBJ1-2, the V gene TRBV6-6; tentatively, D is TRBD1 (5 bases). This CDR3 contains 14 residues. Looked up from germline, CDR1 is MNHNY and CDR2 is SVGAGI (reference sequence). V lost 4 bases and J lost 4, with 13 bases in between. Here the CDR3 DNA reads TGTGCCAGCAGTTCTTCCGGGGGGGGCTATGGCTACACCTTC. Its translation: CASSSSGGGYGYTF.

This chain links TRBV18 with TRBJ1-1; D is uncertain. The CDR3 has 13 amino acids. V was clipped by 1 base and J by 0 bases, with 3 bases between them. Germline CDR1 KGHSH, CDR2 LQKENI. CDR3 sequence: CASSPQMNTEAFF. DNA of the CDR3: TGTGCCAGCTCACCACAGATGAACACTGAAGCTTTCTTT.

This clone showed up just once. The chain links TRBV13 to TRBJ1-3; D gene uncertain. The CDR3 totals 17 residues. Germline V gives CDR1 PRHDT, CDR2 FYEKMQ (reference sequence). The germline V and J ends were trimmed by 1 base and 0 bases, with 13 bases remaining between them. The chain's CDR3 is CASSLVGTRPSGNTIYF. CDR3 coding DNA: TGTGCCAGCAGCTTAGTGGGCACACGACCCTCTGGAAACACCATATATTTT.

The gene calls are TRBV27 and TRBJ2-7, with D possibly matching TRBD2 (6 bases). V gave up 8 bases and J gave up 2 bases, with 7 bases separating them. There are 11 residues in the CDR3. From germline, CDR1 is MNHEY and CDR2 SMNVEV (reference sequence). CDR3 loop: CASGRPYEQYF. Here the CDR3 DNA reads TGTGCCAGCGGGAGGCCCTACGAGCAGTACTTC.

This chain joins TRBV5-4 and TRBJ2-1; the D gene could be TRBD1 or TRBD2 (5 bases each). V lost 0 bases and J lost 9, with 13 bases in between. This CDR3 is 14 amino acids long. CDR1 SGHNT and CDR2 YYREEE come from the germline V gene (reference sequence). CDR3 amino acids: CASSLVPDGGEQFF. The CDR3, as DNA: TGTGCCAGCAGCTTGGTACCGGATGGGGGTGAGCAGTTCTTC.

The CDR3 is CASSESGKGRQFF. The DNA of the CDR3 is TGCGCCAGCAGTGAGTCAGGGAAGGGACGGCAGTTCTTC. The genes are TRBV10-1 and TRBJ2-1, with D perhaps TRBD1 or TRBD2 (5 bases each). Germline CDR1 and CDR2: WNHNN and SYGVQD (reference sequence). CDR3 length: 13 amino acids. Deletions cut 0 bases from V and 12 bases from J, with 12 bases between.

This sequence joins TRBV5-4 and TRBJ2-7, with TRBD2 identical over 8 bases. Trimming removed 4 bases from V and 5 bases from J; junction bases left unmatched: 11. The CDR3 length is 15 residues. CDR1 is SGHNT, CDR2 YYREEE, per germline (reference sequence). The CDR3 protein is CASSRKGAGADEQYF. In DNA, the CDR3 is TGTGCCAGCAGCCGGAAAGGAGCGGGAGCGGACGAGCAGTACTTC. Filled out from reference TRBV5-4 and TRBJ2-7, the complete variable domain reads ETGVTQSPTHLIKTRGQQVTLRCSSQSGHNTVSWYQQALGQGPQFIFQYYREEENGRGNFPPRFSGLQFPNYSSELNVNALELDDSALYLCASSRKGAGADEQYFGPGTRLTVT.

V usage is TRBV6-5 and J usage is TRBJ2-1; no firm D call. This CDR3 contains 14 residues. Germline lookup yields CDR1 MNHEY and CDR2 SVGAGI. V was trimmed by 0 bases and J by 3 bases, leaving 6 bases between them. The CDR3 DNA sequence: TGTGCCAGCAGTTACTCAAACAACTACAATGAGCAGTTCTTC. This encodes CASSYSNNYNEQFF.

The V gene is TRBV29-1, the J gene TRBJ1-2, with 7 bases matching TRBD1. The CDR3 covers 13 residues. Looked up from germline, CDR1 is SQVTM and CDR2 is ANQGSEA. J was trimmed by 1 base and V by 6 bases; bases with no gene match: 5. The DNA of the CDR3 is TGCAGCGTCGTGACAGGGTTTAACTATGGCTACACCTTC. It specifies CSVVTGFNYGYTF.

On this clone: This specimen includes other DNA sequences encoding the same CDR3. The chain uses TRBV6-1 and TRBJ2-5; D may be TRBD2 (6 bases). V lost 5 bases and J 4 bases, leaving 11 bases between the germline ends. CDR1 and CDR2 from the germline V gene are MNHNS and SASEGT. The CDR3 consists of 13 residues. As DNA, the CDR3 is TGTGCCAGCAGTCCGGCGGGGAGAGAGACCCAGTACTTC. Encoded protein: CASSPAGRETQYF.

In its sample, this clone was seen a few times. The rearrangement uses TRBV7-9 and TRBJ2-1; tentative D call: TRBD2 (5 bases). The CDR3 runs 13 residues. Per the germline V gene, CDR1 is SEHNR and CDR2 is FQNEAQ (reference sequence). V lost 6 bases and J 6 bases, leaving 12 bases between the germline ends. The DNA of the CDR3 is TGTGCCAGCAGGCCGGGGTTCGGCAATGAGCAGTTCTTC. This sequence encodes CASRPGFGNEQFF. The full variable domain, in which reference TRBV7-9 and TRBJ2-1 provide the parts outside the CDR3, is DTGVSQNPRHKITKRGQNVTFRCDPISEHNRLYWYRQTLGQGPEFLTYFQNEAQLEKSRLLSDRFSAERPKGSFSTLEIQRTEQGDSAMYLCASRPGFGNEQFFGPGTRLTVL.

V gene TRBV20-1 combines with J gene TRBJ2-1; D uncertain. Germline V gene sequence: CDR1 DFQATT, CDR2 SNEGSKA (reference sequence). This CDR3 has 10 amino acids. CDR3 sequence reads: CSVGNNEQFF. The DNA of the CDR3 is TGCAGCGTAGGGAACAATGAGCAGTTCTTC.

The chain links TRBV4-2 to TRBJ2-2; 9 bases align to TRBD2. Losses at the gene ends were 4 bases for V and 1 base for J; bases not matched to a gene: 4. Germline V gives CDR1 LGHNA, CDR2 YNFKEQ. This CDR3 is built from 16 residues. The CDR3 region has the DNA TGTGCCAGCAGCCCCCATAGCGGGGGGAACACCGGGGAGCTGTTTTTT. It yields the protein CASSPHSGGNTGELFF.

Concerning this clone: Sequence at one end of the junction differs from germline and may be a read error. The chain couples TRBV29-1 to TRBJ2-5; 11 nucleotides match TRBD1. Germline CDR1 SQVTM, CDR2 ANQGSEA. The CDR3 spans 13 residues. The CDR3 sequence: CSVGTGGGGKLDF. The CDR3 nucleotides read TGCAGCGTTGGGACAGGGGGCGGTGGGAAGCTGGACTTC.

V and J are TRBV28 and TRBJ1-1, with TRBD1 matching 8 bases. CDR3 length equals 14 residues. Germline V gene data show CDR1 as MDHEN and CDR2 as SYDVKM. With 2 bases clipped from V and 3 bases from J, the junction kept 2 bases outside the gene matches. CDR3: CASSLGQGYTEAFF. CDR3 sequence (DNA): TGTGCCAGCAGTTTAGGACAGGGCTACACTGAAGCTTTCTTT.

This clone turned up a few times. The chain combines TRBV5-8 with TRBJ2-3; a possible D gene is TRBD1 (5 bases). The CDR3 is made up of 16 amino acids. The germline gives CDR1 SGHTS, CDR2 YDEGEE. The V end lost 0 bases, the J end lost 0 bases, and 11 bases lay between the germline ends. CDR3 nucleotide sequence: TGTGCCAGCAGCTTGGGACAGAAGCTTAGCACAGATACGCAGTATTTT. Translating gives CASSLGQKLSTDTQYF.

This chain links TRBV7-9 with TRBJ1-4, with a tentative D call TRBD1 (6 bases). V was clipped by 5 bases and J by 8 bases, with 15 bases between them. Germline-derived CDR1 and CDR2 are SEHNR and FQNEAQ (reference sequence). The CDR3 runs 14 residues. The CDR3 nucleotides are TGTGCCAGCAGCCCACGGCGGGGGGGCGAAAAACTGTTTTTT. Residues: CASSPRRGGEKLFF.

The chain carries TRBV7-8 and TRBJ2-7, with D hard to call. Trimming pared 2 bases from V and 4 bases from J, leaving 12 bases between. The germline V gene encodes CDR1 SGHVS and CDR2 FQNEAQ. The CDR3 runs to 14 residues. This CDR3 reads CASSLSPSFYEQYF. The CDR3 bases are TGTGCCAGCAGCTTAAGTCCAAGCTTTTACGAGCAGTACTTC.

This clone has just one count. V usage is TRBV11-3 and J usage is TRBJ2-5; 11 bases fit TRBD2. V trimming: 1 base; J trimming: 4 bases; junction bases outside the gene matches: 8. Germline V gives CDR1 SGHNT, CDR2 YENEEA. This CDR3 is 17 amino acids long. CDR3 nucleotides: TGTGCCAGCAGCTTAGGGTACACTAGCGGGAGAGGAGAGACCCAGTACTTC. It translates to CASSLGYTSGRGETQYF. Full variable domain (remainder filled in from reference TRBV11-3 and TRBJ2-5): EAGVVQSPRYKIIEKKQPVAFWCNPISGHNTLYWYLQNLGQGPELLIRYENEEAVDDSQLPKDRFSAERLKGVDSTLKIQPAELGDSAVYLCASSLGYTSGRGETQYFGPGTRLLVL.

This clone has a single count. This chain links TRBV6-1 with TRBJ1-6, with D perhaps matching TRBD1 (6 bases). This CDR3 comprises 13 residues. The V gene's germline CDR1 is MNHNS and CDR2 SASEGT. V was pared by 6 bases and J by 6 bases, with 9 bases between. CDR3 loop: CASRPGANSPLHF. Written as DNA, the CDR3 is TGTGCCAGCAGGCCAGGGGCTAATTCACCCCTCCACTTT.

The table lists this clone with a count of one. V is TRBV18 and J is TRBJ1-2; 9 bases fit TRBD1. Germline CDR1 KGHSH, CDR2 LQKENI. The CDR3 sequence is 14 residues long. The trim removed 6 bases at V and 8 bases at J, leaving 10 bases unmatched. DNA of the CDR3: TGTGCCAGCTCTCCCGGGACAGGGAGTAAGGGCTACACCTTC. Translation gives CASSPGTGSKGYTF.

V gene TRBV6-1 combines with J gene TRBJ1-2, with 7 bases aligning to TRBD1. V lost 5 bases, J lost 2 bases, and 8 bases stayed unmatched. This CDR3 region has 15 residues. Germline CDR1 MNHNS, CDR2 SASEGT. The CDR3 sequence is CASSPIGQANYGYTF. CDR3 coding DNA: TGTGCCAGCAGTCCAATTGGACAGGCAAACTATGGCTACACCTTC.

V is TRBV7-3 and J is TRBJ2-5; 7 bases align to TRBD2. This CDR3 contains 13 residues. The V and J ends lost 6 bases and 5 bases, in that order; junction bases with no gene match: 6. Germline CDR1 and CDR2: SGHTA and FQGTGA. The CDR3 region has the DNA TGTGCCAGCAGTACACTAGCGAGGGAGACCCAGTACTTC. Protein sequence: CASSTLARETQYF.

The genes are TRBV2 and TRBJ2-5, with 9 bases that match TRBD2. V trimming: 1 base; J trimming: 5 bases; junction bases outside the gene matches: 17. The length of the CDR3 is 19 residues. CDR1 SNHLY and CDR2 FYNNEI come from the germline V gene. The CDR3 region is CASSEVRGVAGVSGETQYF. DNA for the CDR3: TGTGCCAGCAGTGAAGTTCGAGGGGTAGCGGGAGTTAGCGGGGAGACCCAGTACTTC.

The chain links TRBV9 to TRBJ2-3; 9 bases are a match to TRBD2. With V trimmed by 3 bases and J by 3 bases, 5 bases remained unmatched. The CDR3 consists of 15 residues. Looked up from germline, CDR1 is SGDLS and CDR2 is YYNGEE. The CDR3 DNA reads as TGTGCCAGCAGCGGGCGGGAGGGCCCAACAGATACGCAGTATTTT. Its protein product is CASSGREGPTDTQYF.

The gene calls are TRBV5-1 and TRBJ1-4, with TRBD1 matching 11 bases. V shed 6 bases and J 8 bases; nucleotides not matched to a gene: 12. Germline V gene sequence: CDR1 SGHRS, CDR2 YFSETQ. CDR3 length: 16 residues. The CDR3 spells CASNTGQGGQSEKLFF. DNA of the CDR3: TGCGCCAGCAATACGGGACAGGGGGGGCAGAGCGAAAAACTGTTTTTT. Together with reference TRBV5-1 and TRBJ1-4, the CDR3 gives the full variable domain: KAGVTQTPRYLIKTRGQQVTLSCSPISGHRSVSWYQQTPGQGLQFLFEYFSETQRNKGNFPGRFSGRQFSNSRSEMNVSTLELGDSALYLCASNTGQGGQSEKLFFGSGTQLSVL.